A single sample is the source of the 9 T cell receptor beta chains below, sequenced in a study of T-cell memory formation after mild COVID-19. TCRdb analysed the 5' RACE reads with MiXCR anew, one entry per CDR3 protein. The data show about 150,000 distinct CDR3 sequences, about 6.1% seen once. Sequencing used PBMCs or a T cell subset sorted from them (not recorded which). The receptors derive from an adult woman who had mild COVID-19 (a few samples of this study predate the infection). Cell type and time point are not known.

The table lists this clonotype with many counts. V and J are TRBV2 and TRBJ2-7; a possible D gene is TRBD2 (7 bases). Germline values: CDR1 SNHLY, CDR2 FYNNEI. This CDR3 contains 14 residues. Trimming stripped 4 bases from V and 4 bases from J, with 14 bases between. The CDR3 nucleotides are TGTGCCAGCAGTGTCGGGGGGCAAATATACGAGCAGTACTTC. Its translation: CASSVGGQIYEQYF.

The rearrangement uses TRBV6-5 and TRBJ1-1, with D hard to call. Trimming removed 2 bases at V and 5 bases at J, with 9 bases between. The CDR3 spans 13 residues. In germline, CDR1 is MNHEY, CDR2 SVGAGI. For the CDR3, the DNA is TGTGCCAGCAGTTACGATAGGGATACTGAAGCTTTCTTT. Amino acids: CASSYDRDTEAFF.

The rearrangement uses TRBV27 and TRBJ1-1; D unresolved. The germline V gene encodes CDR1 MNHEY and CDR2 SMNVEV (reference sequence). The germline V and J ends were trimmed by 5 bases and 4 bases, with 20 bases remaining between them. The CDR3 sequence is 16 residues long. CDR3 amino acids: CASSHNLGTLPTEAFF. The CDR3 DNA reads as TGTGCCAGCAGTCATAATCTGGGCACCCTCCCCACTGAAGCTTTCTTT.

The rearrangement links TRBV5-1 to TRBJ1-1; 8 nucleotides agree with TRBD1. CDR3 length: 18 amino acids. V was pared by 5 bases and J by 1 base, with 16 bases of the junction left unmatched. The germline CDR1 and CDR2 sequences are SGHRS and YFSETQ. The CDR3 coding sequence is TGCGCCAGCAGTTCGATCGACAGGGGAGGACGAGGGAACACTGAAGCTTTCTTT. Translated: CASSSIDRGGRGNTEAFF.

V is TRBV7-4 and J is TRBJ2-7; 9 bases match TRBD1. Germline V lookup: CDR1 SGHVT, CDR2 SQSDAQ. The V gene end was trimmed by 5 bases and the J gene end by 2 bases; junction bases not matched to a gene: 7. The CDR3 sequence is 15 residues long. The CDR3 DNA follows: TGTGCCAGCAGCCTAGGACAGGGGCTAGCCTACGAGCAGTACTTC. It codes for CASSLGQGLAYEQYF.

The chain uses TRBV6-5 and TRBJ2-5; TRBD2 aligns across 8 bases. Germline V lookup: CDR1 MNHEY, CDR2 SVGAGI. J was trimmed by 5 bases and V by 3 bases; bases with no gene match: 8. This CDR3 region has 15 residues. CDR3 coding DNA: TGTGCCAGCAGTTATTATAGTACGGGGGGGGAGACCCAGTACTTC. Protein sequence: CASSYYSTGGETQYF.

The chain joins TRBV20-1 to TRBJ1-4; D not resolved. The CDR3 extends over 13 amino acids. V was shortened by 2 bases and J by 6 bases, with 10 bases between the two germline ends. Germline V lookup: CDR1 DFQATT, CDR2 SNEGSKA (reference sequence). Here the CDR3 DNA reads TGCAGTGCTAGATATCCAGGTGATGAAAAACTGTTTTTT. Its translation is CSARYPGDEKLFF.

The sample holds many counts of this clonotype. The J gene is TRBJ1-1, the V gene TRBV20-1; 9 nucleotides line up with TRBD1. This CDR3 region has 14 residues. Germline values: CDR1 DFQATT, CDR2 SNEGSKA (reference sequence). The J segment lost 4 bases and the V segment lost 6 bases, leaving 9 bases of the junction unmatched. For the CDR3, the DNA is TGCAGTGCCAGAAAGGAGACAGGGGGCACTGAAGCTTTCTTT. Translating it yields CSARKETGGTEAFF.

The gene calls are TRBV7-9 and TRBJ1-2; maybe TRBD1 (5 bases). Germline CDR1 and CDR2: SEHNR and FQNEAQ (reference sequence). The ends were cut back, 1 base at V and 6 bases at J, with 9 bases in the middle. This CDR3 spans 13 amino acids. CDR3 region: CASSLVGVHGYTF. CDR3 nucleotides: TGTGCCAGCAGCTTAGTAGGGGTTCATGGCTACACCTTC.